This TCR beta chain is drawn from a study of cytomegalovirus exposure and HLA in healthy donors. This clone came up a few times. In germline, CDR1 is KGHSH, CDR2 LQKENI. The CDR3 totals 13 residues. Trimming shortened V by 3 bases and J by 7 bases, and 12 bases separated the two germline ends. Primers: 60 Vbeta forward and 13 Jbeta reverse. Clones were read by immunoSEQ multiplex PCR, and TCRdb kept only the in-frame ones, dropping some. Among about 96,000 clones listed, roughly 79% were seen once. The sample consisted of PBMCs. The rearrangement links TRBV18 to TRBJ1-1, with a weak D call TRBD1 (6 bases). The TCR comes from a female donor in good health and CMV-seropositive. CDR3 coding DNA: TGTGCCAGCTCACCTGTGGACAGCTATGAAGCTTTCTTT. This codes for CASSPVDSYEAFF.